This T cell receptor beta chain appears in the sequencing data of a study of shared clonotypes between healthy human individuals. Study summary: Per donor, CD8 memory used one plate, CD8 naive used two, CD4 memory used three and CD4 naive used three.

V shed 5 bases and J shed 4 bases, with 8 bases lying between them. The germline V gene has CDR1 LNHDA and CDR2 SQIVND (reference sequence). This CDR3 is built from 12 residues. Sequencing used immunoSEQ multiplex PCR; TCRdb keeps in-frame clones, though not all of them. The data hold about 670,000 clones, with less than 80% observed a single time. Healthy HIV-negative adults with no recent acute infections or vaccinations were recruited as donors. Caucasian adults residing in Nashville, Tennessee made up all the donors. Sequencing input: memory CD4+ T cells sorted from blood. Subset specified: CD45RA-negative fraction. This receptor was taken from a woman aged 25 to 39 in good health. The chain links TRBV19 to TRBJ2-5, with D possibly matching TRBD2 (5 bases). In DNA form, the CDR3 reads TGTGCCAGTAGTCTCGAGGGAGAGACCCAGTACTTC. Its protein product is CASSLEGETQYF.